The 30 T cell receptor beta chains in this list originate from one sample, sequenced in a study of CD8 T cells in Susac syndrome. RNA, at about 0.5 to 1 ug, was reverse transcribed with random hexamers. MiXCR, run by TCRdb on the immunoSEQ multiplex PCR reads, gives a single entry per CDR3 protein. Here the sample spans some 300,000 distinct CDR3 sequences, 80% to 90% being singletons. The sample was CD8+ T cells from PBMCs. The receptors here all came from a human donor with multiple sclerosis.

J is TRBJ2-7 and V is TRBV6-5, with D unclear. Trimming took off 5 bases at V and 0 bases at J, with 11 bases between the two ends. Germline lookup yields CDR1 MNHEY and CDR2 SVGAGI. This CDR3 region has 14 residues. The DNA of the CDR3 is TGTGCCAGCAGTCCAGACTCAAGCTCCTACGAGCAGTACTTC. This encodes CASSPDSSSYEQYF.

The chain carries TRBV5-5 and TRBJ2-7; D is unresolved. The CDR3 is 18 residues long. V lost 2 bases and J lost 4, with 25 bases in between. Germline V gives CDR1 SGHKS, CDR2 YYEKEE (reference sequence). The CDR3 coding sequence is TGTGCCAGCAGCTTAGGACGGAAGAGGTCTTGGGGTCATTACGAGCAGTACTTC. Protein product: CASSLGRKRSWGHYEQYF. The full variable domain, with the rest looked up from reference TRBV5-5 and TRBJ2-7, is DAGVTQSPTHLIKTRGQQVTLRCSPISGHKSVSWYQQVLGQGPQFIFQYYEKEERGRGNFPDRFSARQFPNYSSELNVNALLLGDSALYLCASSLGRKRSWGHYEQYFGPGTRLTVT.

The CDR3 bases are TGTGCCAGCAGCCAAGACCCCGGACGCTATGGCTACACCTTC. It specifies CASSQDPGRYGYTF. The rearrangement links TRBV14 to TRBJ1-2; D not resolved. Germline assignment: CDR1 SGHDN and CDR2 FVKESK. V lost 0 bases, J lost 4 bases, and 9 bases lay in between. CDR3 length equals 14 residues.

This clonotype was recorded a few times. This rearrangement joins TRBV11-2 to TRBJ2-7; D gene unclear. CDR3 size: 15 residues. Trimming took 4 bases from V and 0 from J, leaving 13 bases between them. Germline values: CDR1 SGHAT, CDR2 FQNNGV. The CDR3 spells CASSWADKPSYEQYF. The CDR3 DNA reads as TGTGCCAGCAGCTGGGCCGACAAGCCCTCCTACGAGCAGTACTTC.

The chain is built from TRBV11-3 and TRBJ2-2, with D perhaps assigned TRBD1 or TRBD2 (5 bases each). Trimming removed 3 bases from V and 10 bases from J, with 9 bases in between. The CDR3 has 12 amino acids. Germline V gives CDR1 SGHNT, CDR2 YENEEA. CDR3 sequence reads: CASSFGGKELFF. The CDR3 coding sequence is TGTGCCAGCAGCTTTGGGGGAAAGGAGCTGTTTTTT.

The chain is built from TRBV29-1 and TRBJ2-1; 8 bases fit TRBD2. Germline CDR1 reads SQVTM; CDR2 reads ANQGSEA. The CDR3 has 15 amino acids. V lost 5 bases, J lost 1 base, and 7 bases stayed unmatched. The DNA for the CDR3 is TGCAGCGTTCATAAACTAGCGGCTTCCTACAATGAGCAGTTCTTC. This encodes CSVHKLAASYNEQFF.

This chain joins TRBV20-1 and TRBJ2-5, with D maybe TRBD2 (6 bases). The CDR3 is 15 amino acids. Germline loops: CDR1 DFQATT, CDR2 SNEGSKA (reference sequence). Trimming left V 4 bases short and J 1 base short, with 16 bases between. The CDR3 protein is CSATATRSVQETQYF. For the CDR3, the DNA is TGCAGTGCTACCGCGACTAGAAGCGTCCAAGAGACCCAGTACTTC.

This clonotype has just a few counts. The rearrangement joins TRBV7-8 to TRBJ1-1; 8 bases are a match to TRBD1. CDR1 is SGHVS and CDR2 is FQNEAQ in the germline V gene. V lost 5 bases to trimming and J lost 2 bases; unmatched junction nucleotides: 4. There are 14 residues in the CDR3. CDR3 amino acids: CASSDRGHNTEAFF. The CDR3 bases are TGTGCCAGCAGCGACAGGGGCCACAACACTGAAGCTTTCTTT.

This clonotype has only one observation. The rearrangement joins TRBV30 to TRBJ2-1, with a tentative D call TRBD1 (6 bases). V was clipped by 2 bases and J by 3 bases, with 17 bases between them. CDR3 length equals 16 residues. The germline gives CDR1 GTSNPN, CDR2 SVGIG (reference sequence). The CDR3 loop reads CAWSHSGTPLYNEQFF. The CDR3 DNA is TGTGCCTGGAGTCACTCCGGGACACCACTCTACAATGAGCAGTTCTTC.

This clonotype has a handful of counts. The V and J genes are TRBV10-3 and TRBJ2-1; D is unresolved. The CDR3 extends over 11 amino acids. V was clipped by 10 bases and J by 7 bases, with 11 bases between them. Germline V lookup: CDR1 ENHRY, CDR2 SYGVKD. The CDR3 loop is CASFGGNEQFF. The CDR3 region has the DNA TGTGCCAGCTTCGGTGGGAATGAGCAGTTCTTC.

The chain joins TRBV6-2 or TRBV6-3 to TRBJ2-5; 7 positions agree with TRBD2. The length of the CDR3 is 13 residues. Trimming removed 9 bases from V and 1 base from J; junction bases left unmatched: 5. CDR1 and CDR2 from the germline V gene are MNHEY and SVGEGT. CDR3 sequence reads: CASYGRFQETQYF. DNA of the CDR3: TGTGCCAGTTACGGGAGGTTCCAAGAGACCCAGTACTTC.

The rearrangement links TRBV11-2 to TRBJ2-7; 8 positions match TRBD2. Looked up from germline, CDR1 is SGHAT and CDR2 is FQNNGV. The CDR3 is made up of 15 amino acids. Trimming removed 3 bases from V and 4 bases from J; junction bases left unmatched: 8. The CDR3 DNA sequence: TGTGCCAGCAGCTTTGGGAATCGGGAGGGGTACGAGCAGTACTTC. Its protein product is CASSFGNREGYEQYF.

The CDR3 sequence is CSAPGNFTDTQYF. In DNA form, the CDR3 reads TGCAGTGCGCCAGGGAATTTCACAGATACGCAGTATTTT. The V and J genes are TRBV20-1 and TRBJ2-3, with D maybe TRBD1 (5 bases). The CDR3 is 13 amino acids. The V gene lost 6 bases and the J gene lost 2 bases, with 12 bases spanning the gap. Germline V gives CDR1 DFQATT, CDR2 SNEGSKA (reference sequence).

The gene calls are TRBV25-1 and TRBJ1-2; 7 bases fit TRBD1. Unmatched junction bases numbered 7, after V lost 7 bases and J lost 2 bases. The length of the CDR3 is 14 residues. Germline values: CDR1 MGHDK, CDR2 SYGVNS. CDR3 amino acids: CASTHGTDNYGYTF. CDR3 nucleotides: TGTGCCAGCACCCACGGGACAGACAACTATGGCTACACCTTC.

In this sample, this clonotype turned up a few times. V usage is TRBV24-1 and J usage is TRBJ2-1; D is possibly TRBD2 (6 bases). The CDR3 loop spans 18 amino acids. With 4 bases removed from V and 4 bases from J, the gap between germline ends came to 22 bases. Per the germline V gene, CDR1 is KGHDR and CDR2 is SFDVKD. DNA for the CDR3: TGTGCCACCAGTGACCCCTTGGACCGCGGCGGGAAATACAATGAGCAGTTCTTC. Its translation is CATSDPLDRGGKYNEQFF.

The rearrangement uses TRBV29-1 and TRBJ2-6; D is possibly TRBD2 (5 bases). V was pared by 5 bases and J by 0 bases, with 17 bases between. The CDR3 totals 17 residues. Germline V gives CDR1 SQVTM, CDR2 ANQGSEA. CDR3 DNA: TGCAGCGTTTTTTCTCCGAGGGAATACTCTGGGGCCAACGTCCTGACTTTC. Protein sequence: CSVFSPREYSGANVLTF.

V is TRBV7-9 and J is TRBJ2-7, with TRBD2 matching 9 bases. Looked up from germline, CDR1 is SEHNR and CDR2 is FQNEAQ (reference sequence). J was trimmed by 6 bases and V by 4 bases; bases with no gene match: 16. The CDR3 contains 17 residues. The CDR3 coding sequence is TGTGCCAGCAGCTCAGATAATAGCGGGAGTCGTCGTATCGAGCAGTACTTC. Protein sequence: CASSSDNSGSRRIEQYF. Together with reference TRBV7-9 and TRBJ2-7, the CDR3 gives the full variable domain: DTGVSQNPRHKITKRGQNVTFRCDPISEHNRLYWYRQTLGQGPEFLTYFQNEAQLEKSRLLSDRFSAERPKGSFSTLEIQRTEQGDSAMYLCASSSDNSGSRRIEQYFGPGTRLTVT.

The chain carries TRBV5-1 and TRBJ2-5; 8 positions agree with TRBD2. CDR1 is SGHRS and CDR2 is YFSETQ in the germline V gene. The trim removed 0 bases at V and 1 base at J, leaving 11 bases unmatched. The CDR3 covers 18 residues. CDR3 sequence (DNA): TGCGCCAGCAGCTTGGCCGGGATAGCGGGGTGGTCCCAAGAGACCCAGTACTTC. Residues: CASSLAGIAGWSQETQYF.

The J gene is TRBJ2-4, the V gene TRBV4-1, with D tentatively TRBD1 or TRBD2 (5 bases each). V lost 5 bases to trimming and J lost 8 bases, with 13 bases between them. Germline CDR1 MGHRA, CDR2 YSYEKL. The CDR3 totals 13 residues. The CDR3 coding sequence is TGCGCCAGCAGCAGGGGACCGAAGGACATTCAGTACTTC. Encoded protein: CASSRGPKDIQYF.

The chain carries TRBV12-5 and TRBJ1-1; 7 bases agree with TRBD1. This CDR3 comprises 13 residues. J lost 6 bases, V lost 6 bases, and 7 bases had no gene match. Germline-derived CDR1 and CDR2 are LGHNT and FRNRAP. CDR3 in amino acids: CASGVGQAAEAFF. For the CDR3, the DNA is TGTGCTAGTGGCGTCGGACAGGCCGCTGAAGCTTTCTTT.

The V call is TRBV5-6, the J call TRBJ2-7; tentative D call: TRBD1 (6 bases). Looked up from germline, CDR1 is SGHDT and CDR2 is YYEEEE. CDR3 length: 13 amino acids. Trimming took off 4 bases at V and 4 bases at J, with 12 bases between the two ends. The CDR3 nucleotides are TGTGCCAGCAGCCAGGGACACCTTTACGAGCAGTACTTC. It encodes CASSQGHLYEQYF.

DNA of the CDR3: TGTGCCAGCAGCTCAACGGTATGGGGCGAGCAGTACTTC. Its protein product is CASSSTVWGEQYF. The chain carries TRBV9 and TRBJ2-7; D gene unclear. There are 13 residues in the CDR3. Trimming removed 4 bases from V and 6 bases from J, with 14 bases in between. CDR1 and CDR2 from the germline V gene are SGDLS and YYNGEE.

The rearrangement links TRBV7-9 to TRBJ2-7, with no clear D. Germline CDR1 and CDR2: SEHNR and FQNEAQ (reference sequence). V shed 1 base and J shed 3 bases, with 13 bases lying between them. This CDR3 contains 15 residues. This chain's CDR3 is CASSLEAGPHYEQYF. The CDR3 bases are TGTGCCAGCAGCTTAGAGGCAGGCCCTCACTACGAGCAGTACTTC.

V gene TRBV13 combines with J gene TRBJ2-2; D is perhaps TRBD2 (6 bases). Trimming pared 1 base from V and 5 bases from J, leaving 14 bases between. The CDR3 contains 16 residues. From germline, CDR1 is PRHDT and CDR2 FYEKMQ (reference sequence). The CDR3, as DNA: TGTGCCAGCAGCTTAGCGGGCGGGACGACAACCGGGGAGCTGTTTTTT. This codes for CASSLAGGTTTGELFF. The whole variable domain, remainder taken from reference TRBV13 and TRBJ2-2, is AAGVIQSPRHLIKEKRETATLKCYPIPRHDTVYWYQQGPGQDPQFLISFYEKMQSDKGSIPDRFSAQQFSDYHSELNMSSLELGDSALYFCASSLAGGTTTGELFFGEGSRLTVL.

The chain links TRBV9 to TRBJ1-3, with unresolved D. V was cut by 4 bases and J by 4 bases, with 18 bases left in between. Per the germline V gene, CDR1 is SGDLS and CDR2 is YYNGEE. CDR3 length: 16 residues. This CDR3 is CASSTSRDLGGNTIYF. The CDR3 coding sequence is TGTGCCAGCAGCACTAGCAGAGATTTAGGAGGAAACACCATATATTTT.

This clonotype was recorded only once. This sequence joins TRBV28 and TRBJ1-5; perhaps TRBD1 as D (5 bases). The CDR3 is made up of 15 amino acids. The V end lost 4 bases, the J end lost 4 bases, and 14 bases lay between the germline ends. CDR1 is MDHEN and CDR2 is SYDVKM in the germline V gene. CDR3 nucleotide sequence: TGTGCCAGCAGTTCCTTGGGGGGGGGTAATCAGCCCCAGCATTTT. It yields the protein CASSSLGGGNQPQHF.

The chain links TRBV28 to TRBJ2-7; TRBD2 agrees at 8 bases. Germline loops: CDR1 MDHEN, CDR2 SYDVKM. The CDR3 totals 14 residues. Trimming at V came to 7 bases and at J to 3 bases, leaving 8 bases not matched to a gene. CDR3 nucleotide sequence: TGTGCCAGCACGGCTAGCGGGTCTGACTACGAGCAGTACTTC. As protein: CASTASGSDYEQYF.

The rearrangement links TRBV6-6 to TRBJ1-5; 7 bases map to TRBD1. Germline CDR1 MNHNY, CDR2 SVGAGI (reference sequence). There are 13 residues in the CDR3. The junction had 5 bases not matched to a gene; V was cut back by 10 bases and J by 2 bases. The CDR3 sequence: CATHGQGNQPQHF. DNA for the CDR3: TGTGCCACCCACGGACAGGGCAATCAGCCCCAGCATTTT.

This chain links TRBV6-1 with TRBJ1-5, with TRBD1 matching over 7 bases. CDR3 length: 14 residues. V shed 4 bases and J 7 bases; nucleotides not matched to a gene: 7. Germline V lookup: CDR1 MNHNS, CDR2 SASEGT. The CDR3: CASSVETGPQPQHF. The CDR3 DNA reads TGTGCCAGCAGTGTTGAGACAGGGCCCCAGCCCCAGCATTTT.

The gene calls are TRBV9 and TRBJ2-1; D could derive from TRBD1 or TRBD2 (6 bases each). V lost 0 bases and J 9 bases, leaving 10 bases between the germline ends. This CDR3 region has 13 residues. The V gene's germline CDR1 is SGDLS and CDR2 YYNGEE. This CDR3 is CASSVGGGSEQFF. CDR3 in DNA: TGTGCCAGCAGCGTAGGAGGGGGGAGTGAGCAGTTCTTC.